This T cell receptor beta chain was profiled in a study of shared clonotypes between healthy human individuals. About the study: Each donor's CD8 memory used one plate, CD8 naive two, each CD4 subset three. Study outcomes and limitations: Generation of non-shared clonotypes was less probable than generation of clonotypes shared by all four donors.

Recent acute infections and vaccinations were absent in the healthy HIV-negative adult donors. Of note for this clone: Its antigen is not known.

Each subset's genomic DNA was shared equally among a number of immunoSEQ plates. The assay was immunoSEQ multiplex PCR, and TCRdb's table has in-frame clones only and misses some. Found here are about 680,000 clones, roughly 70% of them singletons; the top ten hold 1.8%. Germline loops: CDR1 SGHVS, CDR2 FQNEAQ. CDR3 length: 13 residues. V lost 5 bases to trimming and J lost 7 bases; unmatched junction nucleotides: 6. V and J are TRBV7-8 and TRBJ1-1; 8 nucleotides align to TRBD1. The receptor was isolated from a woman in her twenties or thirties in good health. The source material was memory CD4+ T cells sorted from blood. The subset was: CD45RA-negative fraction. Here the CDR3 reads CASSDQGASEAFF. DNA of the CDR3: TGTGCCAGCAGCGACCAGGGGGCAAGTGAAGCTTTCTTT.